These 13 T cell receptor beta chains were sequenced from one sample in a study of T cell responses to AZD1222 COVID-19 vaccine. Assay: immunoSEQ multiplex PCR; the TCRdb copy retains only in-frame clones and omits some. The sample lists around 120,000 clones; less than 95% were seen once. The sequenced sample was peripheral blood, obtained on day 0 of AZD1222 vaccination. The source of these receptors is an adult in good health.

The chain employs TRBV29-1 and TRBJ1-5; TRBD1 matches 10 bases. The V segment lost 6 bases and the J segment 5 bases; nucleotides outside the gene matches: 4. The germline CDR1 and CDR2 sequences are SQVTM and ANQGSEA. The CDR3 spans 13 residues. In DNA form, the CDR3 reads TGCAGCGTGGCCGGGACAGGGGATCAGCCCCAGCATTTT. This translates into CSVAGTGDQPQHF.

V usage is TRBV6-5 and J usage is TRBJ2-5, with a possible D match to TRBD1 (5 bases). Trimming took 6 bases from V and 5 from J, leaving 7 bases between them. This CDR3 has 11 amino acids. Germline CDR1 MNHEY, CDR2 SVGAGI. CDR3 residues: CASRKGETQYF. CDR3 nucleotide sequence: TGTGCCAGCAGGAAGGGGGAGACCCAGTACTTC.

This clone was counted between two and nine times. This chain links TRBV4-3 with TRBJ2-5; 10 bases are a match to TRBD2. Germline values: CDR1 LGHNA, CDR2 YSLEER. Losses at the gene ends were 3 bases for V and 2 bases for J; bases not matched to a gene: 6. The CDR3 runs to 16 residues. The CDR3 loop is CASSQIGTSAQETQYF. The CDR3 DNA follows: TGCGCCAGCAGCCAGATCGGGACTAGCGCACAAGAGACCCAGTACTTC.

The chain combines TRBV27 with TRBJ1-1; D gene unclear. Germline V gene sequence: CDR1 MNHEY, CDR2 SMNVEV (reference sequence). Trimming cost V 4 bases and J 1 base, with 10 bases left between them. The CDR3 covers 14 residues. The CDR3 spells CASSSWVGNTEAFF. CDR3 sequence (DNA): TGTGCCAGCAGTTCCTGGGTGGGGAACACTGAAGCTTTCTTT.

This chain uses TRBV28 with TRBJ2-1; 12 bases fit TRBD2. Germline CDR1 MDHEN, CDR2 SYDVKM. There are 15 residues in the CDR3. V was clipped by 5 bases and J by 3 bases; unmatched bases: 2. CDR3 loop: CASSRLAGDYNEQFF. The CDR3 bases are TGTGCCAGCAGTCGACTAGCGGGGGACTACAATGAGCAGTTCTTC.

V usage is TRBV10-3 and J usage is TRBJ1-6, with a weak D call TRBD1 (5 bases). CDR3 length: 12 residues. Trimming cost V 8 bases and J 7 bases, with 9 bases left between them. The germline V gene encodes CDR1 ENHRY and CDR2 SYGVKD. The CDR3 protein is CAIQGLNSPLHF. The CDR3 bases are TGTGCCATCCAGGGACTGAATTCACCCCTCCACTTT.

The rearrangement uses TRBV5-4 and TRBJ2-5, with D perhaps TRBD1 or TRBD2 (5 bases each). Germline CDR1 SGHNT, CDR2 YYREEE (reference sequence). The CDR3 covers 14 residues. Trimming removed 0 bases at V and 5 bases at J, with 11 bases between. The CDR3 region has the DNA TGTGCCAGCAGCTTGGGAGGGGCGGCTGAGACCCAGTACTTC. Translated: CASSLGGAAETQYF.

The rearrangement uses TRBV7-9 and TRBJ2-5; D may be TRBD2 (6 bases). Germline-derived CDR1 and CDR2 are SEHNR and FQNEAQ (reference sequence). Between the trimmed V and J ends, which lost 8 bases and 5 bases, there was a span of 15 bases. This CDR3 is 13 amino acids long. The CDR3 is CASCLASAETQYF. In DNA, the CDR3 is TGTGCCAGCTGCCTAGCGTCGGCGGAGACCCAGTACTTC.

This chain uses TRBV28 with TRBJ2-7; D is tentatively TRBD1 or TRBD2 (5 bases each). The V end lost 4 bases, the J end lost 4 bases, and 5 bases lay between the germline ends. Germline CDR1 and CDR2: MDHEN and SYDVKM. This CDR3 is built from 11 residues. The CDR3 nucleotides are TGTGCCAGCAGTTGGGGGTACGAGCAGTACTTC. Translation gives CASSWGYEQYF.

The chain is built from TRBV4-1 and TRBJ2-2; D is unclear. The CDR3 is 11 residues long. The germline V and J ends were trimmed by 1 base and 11 bases, with 5 bases remaining between them. CDR1 and CDR2 from the germline V gene are MGHRA and YSYEKL. CDR3 protein: CASSQGGELFF. In DNA form, the CDR3 reads TGCGCCAGCAGCCAAGGCGGCGAGCTGTTTTTT.

The chain is built from TRBV4-3 and TRBJ2-7, with D possibly being TRBD1 (6 bases). CDR1 is LGHNA and CDR2 is YSLEER in the germline V gene. CDR3 length: 17 residues. V was trimmed by 1 base and J by 4 bases, leaving 20 bases between them. CDR3 region: CASSQGVGQLASYEQYF. The CDR3 bases are TGCGCCAGCAGCCAAGGCGTTGGACAGTTAGCTAGTTACGAGCAGTACTTC.

The rearrangement links TRBV27 to TRBJ2-4; 7 bases are a match to TRBD1. The germline CDR1 and CDR2 sequences are MNHEY and SMNVEV (reference sequence). CDR3 size: 12 residues. The CDR3 reads CEGAGCTNIQYF. As DNA, the CDR3 is TGTGAGGGGGCAGGGTGTACAAACATTCAGTACTTC.

The gene calls are TRBV29-1 and TRBJ1-1; no firm D call. The CDR3 spans 13 residues. V was pared by 6 bases and J by 0 bases, with 11 bases between. The germline CDR1 and CDR2 sequences are SQVTM and ANQGSEA. The CDR3 DNA sequence: TGCAGCGTAGCCGCGGACCTGAACACTGAAGCTTTCTTT. As protein: CSVAADLNTEAFF.